The present entry profiles one T cell receptor (beta chain) with its context. The entry originates in a study of blood T cell repertoires in COVID-19. The wider study: Italy, Spain and the United States were the sources of the convalescent and acute COVID-19 samples. Sources were T cells, B-cell-depleted T cells, or PBMCs; the material itself was cDNA or gDNA.

As processed by the authors: Amplifying reference gene primers gave estimates of nucleated cell counts. Sequencing was performed with immunoSEQ multiplex PCR; in TCRdb, only in-frame clones are kept and a portion is missing. D and trimming come from the DNA, and the V and J calls and clone size come from that table. The data show about 400,000 clones, 86% seen once. Germline V CDR1 and CDR2: LGHDT, YNNKEL (reference sequence). Trimming shortened V by 3 bases and J by 8 bases, and 7 bases separated the two germline ends. The CDR3 has 11 residues. The rearrangement links TRBV3-1 (or the pseudogene TRBV3-2) to TRBJ1-1; D remains ambiguous. This TCR came from a woman under 40 with active or convalescent COVID-19. Sequences were obtained from peripheral blood. DNA for the CDR3: TGTGCCAGCAGCCATGGGCCGGAAGCTTTCTTT. Amino acids: CASSHGPEAFF.